Below, 5 T cell receptor beta chains from the same sample are listed, as sequenced in a study of Tregs in tolerant kidney transplant recipients. The table came from immunoSEQ multiplex PCR; TCRdb's copy has only in-frame clones and leaves some out. The sample has 200,000 to 300,000 clones, around 81% seen once. Specimen: CD4+ T cells from blood. Receptors originate from a human donor in good health.

This clone has a single count. The CDR3 coding sequence is TGCGCCAGCAGCCAAATACTAGCGGGGGGTAGGGAGCAGTACTTC. This codes for CASSQILAGGREQYF. This chain uses TRBV4-1 with TRBJ2-7; 12 nucleotides agree with TRBD2. The CDR3 is made up of 15 amino acids. Germline values: CDR1 MGHRA, CDR2 YSYEKL. V shed 2 bases, J shed 7 bases, and the junction held 6 bases outside the gene matches.

V usage is TRBV5-1 and J usage is TRBJ2-5, with D hard to call. The J call may be in error: the DNA end matches TRBJ2-7 better. The V gene's germline CDR1 is SGHRS and CDR2 YFSETQ. This CDR3 contains 12 residues. The CDR3 loop reads CASSFDMREQYF. In nucleotides, the CDR3 is TGCGCCAGCAGTTTCGACATGCGCGAGCAGTACTTC.

V and J are TRBV7-7 and TRBJ2-1, with 11 bases matching TRBD2. This CDR3 spans 18 amino acids. The trim removed 5 bases at V and 3 bases at J, leaving 12 bases unmatched. The V gene's germline CDR1 is SSHAT and CDR2 FNYEAQ (reference sequence). The CDR3 DNA reads as TGTGCCAGCAGCCCAGGGGGTAGCGGGAGGGCACGCTACAATGAGCAGTTCTTC. Translation gives CASSPGGSGRARYNEQFF.

This chain links TRBV30 with TRBJ1-1, with 7 bases identical to TRBD1. The CDR3 has 13 residues. The ends lost 0 bases at V and 9 bases at J; junction bases unmatched: 7. Germline V gene sequence: CDR1 GTSNPN, CDR2 SVGIG (reference sequence). The chain's CDR3 is CAWSVGQGVKAFF. CDR3 DNA: TGTGCCTGGAGTGTAGGTCAGGGGGTAAAAGCTTTCTTT.

The gene calls are TRBV18 and TRBJ2-7, with D maybe TRBD1 (6 bases). Germline V gene data show CDR1 as KGHSH and CDR2 as LQKENI. This CDR3 is built from 16 residues. V was pared by 0 bases and J by 7 bases, with 19 bases between. The CDR3 DNA follows: TGTGCCAGCTCACCACCGGCGTCAGGGGATCGGGATGAGCAGTACTTC. Protein product: CASSPPASGDRDEQYF. The complete variable domain, with remaining parts taken from reference TRBV18 and TRBJ2-7, reads NAGVMQNPRHLVRRRGQEARLRCSPMKGHSHVYWYRQLPEEGLKFMVYLQKENIIDESGMPKERFSAEFPKEGPSILRIQQVVRGDSAAYFCASSPPASGDRDEQYFGPGTRLTVT.